The 2 T cell receptor beta chains presented below share a single source sample, sequenced in a study of low-dose radiotherapy and immunotherapy resistance in tumors. Time point noted: before trial treatment. Alpha and beta chains were covered, as first-strand cDNA relied on TRAV- and TRBV-specific primers. Over approximately 20 PCR cycles, TCRs were amplified from a constant-region primer and V-primer adapter. TCRdb ran MiXCR on the reads and lists one entry per CDR3 protein. In the table there are tens of thousands of distinct CDR3 sequences, roughly 30% of which are singletons. The starting material was PBMCs, obtained before treatment. The receptor set was obtained from a female donor with ovarian cancer.

In this sample, this clonotype turned up many times. The chain has TRBV18 and TRBJ2-1; TRBD2 aligns across 8 bases. The V gene end was trimmed by 6 bases and the J gene end by 0 bases; junction bases not matched to a gene: 4. The CDR3 has 15 amino acids. CDR1 is KGHSH and CDR2 is LQKENI in the germline V gene. Written as DNA, the CDR3 is TGTGCCAGCTCTCGGACTAGCAGCTCCTACAATGAGCAGTTCTTC. Translated: CASSRTSSSYNEQFF.

Regarding this clonotype: A far larger clone is one base from this, pointing to a likely read error. This chain links TRBV5-8 with TRBJ2-1; 8 bases agree with TRBD2. CDR1 and CDR2 from the germline V gene are SGHTS and YDEGEE. This CDR3 contains 17 residues. CDR3 sequence: CASGLPGLGEWGNEQFF. CDR3 bases: TGTGCCAGCGGCTTGCCGGGACTAGGTGAATGGGGGAATGAGCAGTTCTTC.